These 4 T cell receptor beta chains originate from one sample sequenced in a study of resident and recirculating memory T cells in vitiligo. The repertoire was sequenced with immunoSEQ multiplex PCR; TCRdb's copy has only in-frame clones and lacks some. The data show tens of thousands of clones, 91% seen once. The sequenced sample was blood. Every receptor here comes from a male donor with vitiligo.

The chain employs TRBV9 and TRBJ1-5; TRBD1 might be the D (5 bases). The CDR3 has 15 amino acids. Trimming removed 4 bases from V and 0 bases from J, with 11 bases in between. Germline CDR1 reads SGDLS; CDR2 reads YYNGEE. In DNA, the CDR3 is TGTGCCAGCAGCACAGGAGTTTATAGCAATCAGCCCCAGCATTTT. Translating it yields CASSTGVYSNQPQHF.

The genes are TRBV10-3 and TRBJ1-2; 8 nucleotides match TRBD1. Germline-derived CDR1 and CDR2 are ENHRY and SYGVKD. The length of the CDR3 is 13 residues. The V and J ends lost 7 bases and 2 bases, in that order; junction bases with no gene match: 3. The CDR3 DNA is TGTGCCATCACTCGGGACAGGAACTATGGCTACACCTTC. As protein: CAITRDRNYGYTF.

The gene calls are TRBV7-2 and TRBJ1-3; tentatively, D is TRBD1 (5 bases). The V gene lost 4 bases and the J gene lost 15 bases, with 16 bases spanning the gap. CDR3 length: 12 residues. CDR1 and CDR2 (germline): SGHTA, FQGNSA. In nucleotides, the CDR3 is TGTGCCAGCAGCTACCTTGGGGGGAGTGAATATTTT. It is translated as CASSYLGGSEYF.

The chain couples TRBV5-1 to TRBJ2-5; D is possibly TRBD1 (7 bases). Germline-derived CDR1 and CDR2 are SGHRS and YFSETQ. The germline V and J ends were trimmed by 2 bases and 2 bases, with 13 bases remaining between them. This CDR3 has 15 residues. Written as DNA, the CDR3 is TGCGCCAGCAGCTTAGGAGGGGGCTCACAAGAGACCCAGTACTTC. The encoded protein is CASSLGGGSQETQYF.